These T cell receptor beta chains were read from a single sample in a study of T cell repertoires in cytomegalovirus infection. TCRdb ran MiXCR on the reads and lists one entry per CDR3 protein. Here the sample spans about 150,000 distinct CDR3 sequences, around 24% being singletons. Source material: PBMCs. The receptors derive from a human donor in good health (CMV status not recorded). Some clones in this sample may be carry-over from other donors' samples. Both conserved end residues are part of each CDR3. The order of the fields is clone size, D gene, V gene, J gene, CDR3 DNA, CDR3 protein. D genes are given only for firm matches. Rows give clone size only sometimes, using once, few, many, or a class for an expanded clone.

clone_size: medium-sized; d_call: TRBD2; v_call: TRBV7-2; j_call: TRBJ2-1; cdr3_nt: TGTGCCAGCAGCTTTGGCGGGGGGTACAATGAGCAGTTCTTC; cdr3_aa: CASSFGGGYNEQFF
clone_size: -; d_call: -; v_call: TRBV6-6; j_call: TRBJ2-5; cdr3_nt: TGTGCCAGCAGTTACGGGGCAGGCCTAGAGACCCAGTACTTC; cdr3_aa: CASSYGAGLETQYF
clone_size: once; d_call: -; v_call: TRBV7-2; j_call: TRBJ2-2; cdr3_nt: TGTGCCCTCCGAGGGCCGAACACCGGGGAGCCGTTTTTT; cdr3_aa: CALRGPNTGEPFF
clone_size: -; d_call: -; v_call: TRBV28; j_call: TRBJ1-2; cdr3_nt: TGTGCCAGCAGTTTCCGAGGGGCCGATGGCTACACCTTC; cdr3_aa: CASSFRGADGYTF
clone_size: few; d_call: TRBD2; v_call: TRBV2; j_call: TRBJ2-3; cdr3_nt: TGTGCCAGCAGTGACCCGGGAGGGCAAACAGATACGCAGTATTTT; cdr3_aa: CASSDPGGQTDTQYF
clone_size: few; d_call: TRBD2; v_call: TRBV29-1; j_call: TRBJ2-1; cdr3_nt: TGCAGCGTCGACAGACTAGCGGGATACAATGAGCAGTTCTTC; cdr3_aa: CSVDRLAGYNEQFF
clone_size: few; d_call: -; v_call: TRBV19; j_call: TRBJ2-5; cdr3_nt: TGTGCCAGTAGTATGGGGGACTACCAGGGGGAGACCCAGTACTTC; cdr3_aa: CASSMGDYQGETQYF
clone_size: many; d_call: -; v_call: TRBV7-2; j_call: TRBJ1-2; cdr3_nt: TGTGCCAGCAGCTCGGGCCTCTCCCAGGGCTACACCTTC; cdr3_aa: CASSSGLSQGYTF
clone_size: many; d_call: TRBD1; v_call: TRBV7-3; j_call: TRBJ2-1; cdr3_nt: TGTGCCAGCAGCCCCAACAAGGGACAGGGCACCTACAATGAGCAGTTCTTC; cdr3_aa: CASSPNKGQGTYNEQFF
clone_size: -; d_call: -; v_call: TRBV5-1; j_call: TRBJ2-2; cdr3_nt: TGCGCCACCGCGGGACAGTCGAACACCGGGGAGCTGTTTTTT; cdr3_aa: CATAGQSNTGELFF
clone_size: many; d_call: -; v_call: TRBV12-3/TRBV12-4; j_call: TRBJ1-3; cdr3_nt: TGTGCCAGCATCGAAGGGACTGCTGGAAACACCATATATTTT; cdr3_aa: CASIEGTAGNTIYF
clone_size: many; d_call: -; v_call: TRBV6-1; j_call: TRBJ2-1; cdr3_nt: TGTGCCAGCCAACGCCCGGGAACTAATTACAATGAGCAGTTCTTC; cdr3_aa: CASQRPGTNYNEQFF
clone_size: -; d_call: -; v_call: TRBV28; j_call: TRBJ1-5; cdr3_nt: TGTGCCAGCAGTTTATCTGGGTGGCCTTATAGCAATCAGCCCCAGCATTTT; cdr3_aa: CASSLSGWPYSNQPQHF
clone_size: -; d_call: -; v_call: TRBV20-1; j_call: TRBJ1-2; cdr3_nt: TGCAGTGCTAGAGATCAGGGTTATGGCTATGGCTACACCTTC; cdr3_aa: CSARDQGYGYGYTF
clone_size: -; d_call: TRBD1; v_call: TRBV5-6; j_call: TRBJ2-7; cdr3_nt: TGTGCCAGCAGCTTGCAGGGGGCCGACTACGAGCAGTACTTC; cdr3_aa: CASSLQGADYEQYF
clone_size: -; d_call: -; v_call: TRBV19; j_call: TRBJ1-1; cdr3_nt: TGTGCCAGTAGTGGGGGGTTTGGTGAGAACACTGAAGCTTTCTTT; cdr3_aa: CASSGGFGENTEAFF
clone_size: few; d_call: -; v_call: TRBV14; j_call: TRBJ1-2; cdr3_nt: TGTGCCAGCAGCCAAGCCAGAAACTATGGCTACACCTTC; cdr3_aa: CASSQARNYGYTF
clone_size: many; d_call: -; v_call: TRBV7-2; j_call: TRBJ2-7; cdr3_nt: TGTGCCAGCAGCTTACCAGGTTGGTACGAGCAGTACTTC; cdr3_aa: CASSLPGWYEQYF
clone_size: -; d_call: TRBD2; v_call: TRBV7-9; j_call: TRBJ2-1; cdr3_nt: TGTGCCAGCAGCCCCGGGACTAGTAATGAGCAGTTCTTC; cdr3_aa: CASSPGTSNEQFF
clone_size: few; d_call: -; v_call: TRBV5-1; j_call: TRBJ1-3; cdr3_nt: TGCGCCAGCAGCTTCGGAGGTCTCTCTGGAAACACCATATATTTT; cdr3_aa: CASSFGGLSGNTIYF
clone_size: many; d_call: -; v_call: TRBV19; j_call: TRBJ2-1; cdr3_nt: TGTGCCAGTAGTATAGATCTCGCGGGGTTCTACAATGAGCAGTTCTTC; cdr3_aa: CASSIDLAGFYNEQFF
clone_size: few; d_call: TRBD2; v_call: TRBV7-9; j_call: TRBJ2-1; cdr3_nt: TGTGCCAGCAGCCCCCCGGGAGCGGGATCGACCCATGAGCAGTTCTTC; cdr3_aa: CASSPPGAGSTHEQFF
clone_size: -; d_call: -; v_call: TRBV5-1; j_call: TRBJ2-3; cdr3_nt: TGCGCCAGCAGCTGGCGTTGGCGAACAGATACGCAGTATTTT; cdr3_aa: CASSWRWRTDTQYF
clone_size: -; d_call: TRBD1; v_call: TRBV5-1; j_call: TRBJ1-1; cdr3_nt: TGCGCCAGCAGCGCTGGACAGGGTCCTGAAGCTTTCTTT; cdr3_aa: CASSAGQGPEAFF
clone_size: few; d_call: TRBD1; v_call: TRBV28; j_call: TRBJ2-1; cdr3_nt: TGTGCCAGCAGTGCCCTACGACGGGACAGGGAGGGGAATGAGCAGTTCTTC; cdr3_aa: CASSALRRDREGNEQFF
clone_size: -; d_call: -; v_call: TRBV12-3/TRBV12-4; j_call: TRBJ2-3; cdr3_nt: TGTGCCAGCAGTCCGCATCACAGCACAGATACGCAGTATTTT; cdr3_aa: CASSPHHSTDTQYF
clone_size: -; d_call: -; v_call: TRBV5-4; j_call: TRBJ1-1; cdr3_nt: TGTGCCGCCTTGGACAGAGAGGAAAACACTGAAGCTTTCTTT; cdr3_aa: CAALDREENTEAFF
clone_size: many; d_call: -; v_call: TRBV7-8; j_call: TRBJ1-1; cdr3_nt: TGTGCCAGCAGCTCGGACCCGACAGGGAACACTGAAGCTTTCTTT; cdr3_aa: CASSSDPTGNTEAFF
clone_size: -; d_call: -; v_call: TRBV27; j_call: TRBJ2-3; cdr3_nt: TGTGCCAGCAGTTCGGGGGCCCGGGGGACAGATACGCAGTATTTT; cdr3_aa: CASSSGARGTDTQYF
clone_size: many; d_call: -; v_call: TRBV7-2; j_call: TRBJ2-7; cdr3_nt: TGTGCCAGCAGCTTTCAATACGAGCAGTACTTC; cdr3_aa: CASSFQYEQYF
clone_size: many; d_call: TRBD2; v_call: TRBV12-3/TRBV12-4; j_call: TRBJ2-2; cdr3_nt: TGTGCCAGCAGTTTACATGGACTAGCGGGGCTTTACACCGGGGAGCTGTTTTTT; cdr3_aa: CASSLHGLAGLYTGELFF
clone_size: few; d_call: TRBD1; v_call: TRBV19; j_call: TRBJ2-7; cdr3_nt: TGTGCCAGTAGTATAGGGACAGGGGCCTCCTACGAGCAGTACTTC; cdr3_aa: CASSIGTGASYEQYF
clone_size: -; d_call: -; v_call: TRBV12-3/TRBV12-4; j_call: TRBJ1-3; cdr3_nt: TGTGCCAGCGAGGGAGGGTCTGGAAACACCATATATTTT; cdr3_aa: CASEGGSGNTIYF
clone_size: many; d_call: -; v_call: TRBV7-9; j_call: TRBJ1-4; cdr3_nt: TGTGCCAGCAGCTTGGGGGAAACAGGGAATGAAAAACTGTTTTTT; cdr3_aa: CASSLGETGNEKLFF
clone_size: -; d_call: -; v_call: TRBV18; j_call: TRBJ2-5; cdr3_nt: TGTGCCAGCTCATCAGACGAGGGGGACCAAGAGACCCAGTACTTC; cdr3_aa: CASSSDEGDQETQYF
clone_size: -; d_call: -; v_call: TRBV11-3; j_call: TRBJ2-1; cdr3_nt: TGTGCCAGCAGCTTAGGGAGGGCAGGGCTTAATGAGCAGTTCTTC; cdr3_aa: CASSLGRAGLNEQFF
clone_size: -; d_call: TRBD1; v_call: TRBV15; j_call: TRBJ2-1; cdr3_nt: TGTGCCACCAGCGGCTTTACCGGGACAGGGGATAACTACAATGAGCAGTTCTTC; cdr3_aa: CATSGFTGTGDNYNEQFF
clone_size: -; d_call: TRBD2; v_call: TRBV28; j_call: TRBJ2-1; cdr3_nt: TGTGCCAGCAGACTAGCGGATACGTACAATGAGCAGTTCTTC; cdr3_aa: CASRLADTYNEQFF
clone_size: -; d_call: -; v_call: TRBV24-1; j_call: TRBJ2-5; cdr3_nt: TGTGCCACCAGTGTGGGCGGACAAGAGACCCAGTACTTC; cdr3_aa: CATSVGGQETQYF
clone_size: few; d_call: -; v_call: TRBV7-7; j_call: TRBJ2-5; cdr3_nt: TGTGCTAGCAGCCCCGATACCGGACCCCAAGAGACCCAGTACTTC; cdr3_aa: CASSPDTGPQETQYF
clone_size: many; d_call: -; v_call: TRBV7-2; j_call: TRBJ2-7; cdr3_nt: TGTGCCAGCAGCAATAGCATGTCGTACGAGCAGTACTTC; cdr3_aa: CASSNSMSYEQYF
clone_size: few; d_call: -; v_call: TRBV14; j_call: TRBJ1-4; cdr3_nt: TGTGCCAGCAGCCCAGATTCCGGACAGCATAATGAAAAACTGTTTTTT; cdr3_aa: CASSPDSGQHNEKLFF
clone_size: -; d_call: -; v_call: TRBV29-1; j_call: TRBJ1-5; cdr3_nt: TGCAGCGTTTCTCCAGGGCCGAATCATCCCCAGCATTTT; cdr3_aa: CSVSPGPNHPQHF
clone_size: few; d_call: TRBD1; v_call: TRBV7-9; j_call: TRBJ2-3; cdr3_nt: TGTGCCAGCAGCTTAGAGGGACAGGTTTTCGATACGCAGTATTTT; cdr3_aa: CASSLEGQVFDTQYF
clone_size: -; d_call: -; v_call: TRBV9; j_call: TRBJ1-1; cdr3_nt: TGTGCCAGCAGCGTAGCAGGGATGAACACTGAAGCTTTCTTT; cdr3_aa: CASSVAGMNTEAFF